These T cell receptor beta chains were read from a single sample in a study of cytomegalovirus exposure and HLA in healthy donors. The repertoire was sequenced with immunoSEQ multiplex PCR; TCRdb's copy has only in-frame clones and lacks some. Among under 110,000 clones listed, more than 80% were seen once. Sequenced material: PBMCs. Source of these receptors: a man aged 25 to 45 in good health and CMV-seronegative. CDR3s include the opening cysteine and the closing phenylalanine or tryptophan. D genes are given only for firm matches. Expanded clones get a size class; other rows say once, few or many, or leave the size out.

15	TRBJ1-5	NA	TRBV18	NA	CASSPGGGANQPQHF	TGTGCCAGCTCACCGGGGGGAGGGGCCAATCAGCCCCAGCATTTT
15	TRBJ1-2	NA	TRBV23-1	NA	CASSQFQGLGYGYTF	TGCGCCAGCAGTCAATTTCAGGGTTTGGGCTATGGCTACACCTTC
14	TRBJ1-1	NA	TRBV29-1	NA	CSGPRGPSYTEAFF	TGCAGCGGCCCCAGGGGTCCTTCCTACACTGAAGCTTTCTTT
16	TRBJ1-2	once	TRBV28	NA	CASSSGHFRSNYGYTF	TGTGCCAGCAGTTCGGGACACTTCCGTTCTAACTATGGCTACACCTTC
16	TRBJ2-7	NA	TRBV27	NA	CASSLSGGENSYEQYF	TGTGCCAGCAGTTTATCCGGCGGGGAGAACTCCTACGAGCAGTACTTC
13	TRBJ2-5	NA	TRBV2	NA	CASSGTGGETQYF	TGTGCCAGCAGTGGAACTGGCGGAGAGACCCAGTACTTC
13	TRBJ2-7	NA	TRBV11-2	NA	CASSLAGNYEQYF	TGTGCCAGCAGCTTGGCGGGGAACTACGAGCAGTACTTC
12	TRBJ2-5	NA	TRBV6-1	NA	CASTESQETQYF	TGTGCCAGCACGGAGTCCCAAGAGACCCAGTACTTC
16	TRBJ1-1	NA	TRBV28	NA	CASTAVQGPGNTEAFF	TGTGCCAGTACGGCCGTCCAGGGGCCGGGGAACACTGAAGCTTTCTTT
15	TRBJ1-1	NA	TRBV18	TRBD1	CASLQSGTGDTEAFF	TGTGCCAGCTTACAATCCGGGACAGGGGACACTGAAGCTTTCTTT
11	TRBJ1-2	NA	TRBV2	TRBD1	CASNRGDGYTF	TGTGCCAGCAACAGGGGGGACGGCTACACCTTC
15	TRBJ2-1	few	TRBV6-4	TRBD2	CASSDSTSGSNEQFF	TGTGCCAGCAGTGACTCGACTAGCGGGAGTAATGAGCAGTTCTTC
13	TRBJ1-1	few	TRBV5-6	TRBD1	CASTGQGGAEAFF	TGTGCCAGCACCGGACAGGGAGGCGCTGAAGCTTTCTTT
14	TRBJ1-5	NA	TRBV7-9	TRBD1	CASSWTGEDQPQHF	TGTGCCAGCAGCTGGACAGGGGAGGATCAGCCCCAGCATTTT
15	TRBJ1-2	few	TRBV28	NA	CASSLGGRPGNGYTF	TGTGCCAGCAGTCTAGGGGGACGTCCGGGAAATGGCTACACCTTC
16	TRBJ2-7	once	TRBV30	NA	CAWSPVATGESYEQYF	TGTGCCTGGAGTCCCGTGGCAACAGGAGAGTCCTACGAGCAGTACTTC
13	TRBJ1-5	NA	TRBV6-6	TRBD1	CASTTGQGRPQHF	TGTGCCAGCACTACGGGACAGGGGAGGCCCCAGCATTTT
15	TRBJ2-5	NA	TRBV15	NA	CATSRDPSPQETQYF	TGTGCCACCAGCAGAGACCCGAGCCCTCAAGAGACCCAGTACTTC
14	TRBJ2-5	NA	TRBV28	NA	CASSPPQRQETQYF	TGTGCCAGCAGTCCGCCCCAGCGGCAGGAGACCCAGTACTTC
17	TRBJ2-1	NA	TRBV5-4	TRBD1	CASSIIAGQVSYNEQFF	TGTGCCAGCAGCATCATCGCGGGACAGGTCTCCTACAATGAGCAGTTCTTC
14	TRBJ1-4	NA	TRBV25-1	NA	CASSSPSGYEKLFF	TGTGCCAGCAGTTCCCCCTCGGGGTATGAAAAACTGTTTTTT
19	TRBJ2-1	NA	TRBV5-1	TRBD2	CASSLVGTSGGSSYNEQFF	TGCGCCAGCAGCTTGGTGGGGACTAGCGGGGGAAGCTCCTACAATGAGCAGTTCTTC
11	TRBJ2-7	NA	TRBV10-1	NA	CASSREYEQYF	TGCGCCAGCAGTAGAGAATACGAGCAGTACTTC
15	TRBJ2-6	NA	TRBV29-1	TRBD1	CSVPTGGSGANVLTF	TGCAGCGTCCCGACAGGGGGCTCTGGGGCCAACGTCCTGACTTTC
16	TRBJ1-2	NA	TRBV7-8	NA	CASSLVGTFGGYGYTF	TGTGCCAGCAGCTTAGTTGGTACCTTCGGCGGCTATGGCTACACCTTC
16	TRBJ2-5	NA	TRBV7-9	NA	CASSPPGVGGQETQYF	TGTGCCAGCAGCCCTCCAGGGGTTGGGGGCCAAGAGACCCAGTACTTC
13	TRBJ2-3	few	TRBV2	TRBD1	CASRQGETDTQYF	TGTGCCAGCAGGCAGGGGGAGACAGATACGCAGTATTTT
16	TRBJ2-3	NA	TRBV6-5	NA	CASSYSIGGPTDTQYF	TGTGCCAGCAGTTACTCGATCGGGGGGCCCACAGATACGCAGTATTTT
16	TRBJ2-3	NA	TRBV11-3	TRBD2	CASSLGLAGQTDTQYF	TGTGCCAGCAGCCTCGGACTAGCGGGACAGACAGATACGCAGTATTTT
13	TRBJ2-1	NA	TRBV5-1	NA	CASSLPPYNEQFF	TGCGCCAGCAGCTTGCCTCCGTACAATGAGCAGTTCTTC
12	TRBJ2-7	NA	TRBV30	NA	CAWSAGDYEQYF	TGTGCCTGGAGTGCCGGGGACTACGAGCAGTACTTC
14	TRBJ1-1	NA	TRBV5-6	NA	CASSLWEGRTEAFF	TGTGCCAGCAGCTTGTGGGAGGGACGGACTGAAGCTTTCTTT
15	TRBJ2-1	NA	TRBV27	TRBD1	CASSPTGGDYNEQFF	TGTGCCAGCAGCCCTACAGGGGGCGACTACAATGAGCAGTTCTTC
14	TRBJ1-4	NA	TRBV30	NA	CAWSWRQINEKLFF	TGTGCCTGGAGTTGGCGGCAGATTAATGAAAAACTGTTTTTT
12	TRBJ1-1	NA	TRBV7-2	NA	CASSRGRGEAFF	TGTGCCAGCAGCCGAGGTCGGGGTGAAGCTTTCTTT
11	TRBJ2-5	NA	TRBV20-1	NA	CSAPAVETQYF	TGCAGTGCCCCAGCGGTGGAGACCCAGTACTTC
13	TRBJ1-1	once	TRBV29-1	NA	CSAGGLTYTEAFF	TGCAGCGCTGGGGGCTTAACCTACACTGAAGCTTTCTTT
15	TRBJ2-7	few	TRBV6-5	TRBD1	CASSYSGTGSYEQYF	TGTGCCAGCAGTTACTCCGGGACAGGTAGCTACGAGCAGTACTTC
14	TRBJ1-2	NA	TRBV7-2	NA	CASSLPSGEDGYTF	TGTGCCAGCAGCTTACCCTCCGGGGAGGATGGCTACACCTTC
20	TRBJ2-6	NA	TRBV19	TRBD2	CASSIPPGTSGLSGANVLTF	TGTGCCAGTAGTATCCCGCCCGGAACTAGCGGGTTATCTGGGGCCAACGTCCTGACTTTC
12	TRBJ2-7	NA	TRBV5-4	TRBD1	CASSRQGYEQYF	TGTGCCAGCAGCAGACAGGGCTACGAGCAGTACTTC
17	TRBJ2-6	NA	TRBV4-1	NA	CASSQATARSGANVLTF	TGCGCCAGCAGCCAAGCTACAGCCCGCTCTGGGGCCAACGTCCTGACTTTC
16	TRBJ2-1	NA	TRBV19	TRBD2	CASSRRTSGRLNEQFF	TGTGCCAGTAGTCGAAGGACTAGCGGGAGATTGAATGAGCAGTTCTTC